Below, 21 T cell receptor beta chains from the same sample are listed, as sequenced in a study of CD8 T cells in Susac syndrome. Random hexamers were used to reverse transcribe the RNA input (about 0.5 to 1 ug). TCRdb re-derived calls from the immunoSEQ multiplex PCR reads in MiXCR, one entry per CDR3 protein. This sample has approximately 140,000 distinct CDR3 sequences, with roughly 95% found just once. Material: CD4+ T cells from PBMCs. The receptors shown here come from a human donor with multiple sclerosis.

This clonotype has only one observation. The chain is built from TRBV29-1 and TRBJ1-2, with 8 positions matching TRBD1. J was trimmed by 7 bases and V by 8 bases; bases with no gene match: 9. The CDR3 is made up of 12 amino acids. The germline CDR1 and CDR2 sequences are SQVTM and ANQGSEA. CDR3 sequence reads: CSTPGQGSGYTF. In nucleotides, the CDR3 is TGCAGCACGCCAGGACAGGGCTCTGGCTACACCTTC.

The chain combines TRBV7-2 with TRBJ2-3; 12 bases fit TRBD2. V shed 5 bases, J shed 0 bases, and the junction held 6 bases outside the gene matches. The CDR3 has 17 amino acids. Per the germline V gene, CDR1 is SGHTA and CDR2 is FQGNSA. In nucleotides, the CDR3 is TGTGCCAGCAGCACCAAGACTAGCGGGGGAAGCACAGATACGCAGTATTTT. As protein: CASSTKTSGGSTDTQYF.

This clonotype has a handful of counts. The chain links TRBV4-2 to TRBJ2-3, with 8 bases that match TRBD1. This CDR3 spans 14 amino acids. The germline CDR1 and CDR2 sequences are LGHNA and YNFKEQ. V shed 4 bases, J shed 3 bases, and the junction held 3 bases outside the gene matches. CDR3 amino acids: CASSRGTGTDTQYF. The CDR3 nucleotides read TGTGCCAGCAGCCGCGGGACAGGAACAGATACGCAGTATTTT.

CDR3 DNA sequence: TGTGCCAGCAGCTCCCTCCCAGGGACAGGGTCTGGAAACACCATATATTTT. It translates to CASSSLPGTGSGNTIYF. The V call is TRBV7-2, the J call TRBJ1-3; 9 bases align to TRBD1. J was trimmed by 1 base and V by 4 bases; bases with no gene match: 8. The CDR3 is 17 residues long. CDR1 is SGHTA and CDR2 is FQGNSA in the germline V gene.

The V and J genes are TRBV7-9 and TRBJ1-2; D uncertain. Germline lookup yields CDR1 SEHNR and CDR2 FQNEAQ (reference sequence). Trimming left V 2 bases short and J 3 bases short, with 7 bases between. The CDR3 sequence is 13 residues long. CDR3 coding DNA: TGTGCCAGCAGCTTATACCGGGACTATGGCTACACCTTC. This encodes CASSLYRDYGYTF. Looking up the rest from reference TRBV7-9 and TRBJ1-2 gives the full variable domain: DTGVSQNPRHKITKRGQNVTFRCDPISEHNRLYWYRQTLGQGPEFLTYFQNEAQLEKSRLLSDRFSAERPKGSFSTLEIQRTEQGDSAMYLCASSLYRDYGYTFGSGTRLTVV.

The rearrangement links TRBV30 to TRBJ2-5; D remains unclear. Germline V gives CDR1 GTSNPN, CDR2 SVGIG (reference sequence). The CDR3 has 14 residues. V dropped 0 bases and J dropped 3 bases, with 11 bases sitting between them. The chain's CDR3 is CAWSVWPREETQYF. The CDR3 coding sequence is TGTGCCTGGAGTGTATGGCCAAGGGAAGAGACCCAGTACTTC.

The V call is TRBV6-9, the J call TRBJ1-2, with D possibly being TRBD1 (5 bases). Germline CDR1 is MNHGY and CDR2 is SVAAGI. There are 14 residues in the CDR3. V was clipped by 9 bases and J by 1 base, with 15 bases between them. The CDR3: CARPRDRDNYGYTF. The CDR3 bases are TGTGCCAGACCCCGGGACCGGGATAACTATGGCTACACCTTC.

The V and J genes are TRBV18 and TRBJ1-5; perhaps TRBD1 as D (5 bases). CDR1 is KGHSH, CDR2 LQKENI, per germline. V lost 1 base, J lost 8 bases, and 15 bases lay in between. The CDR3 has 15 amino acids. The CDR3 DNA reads TGTGCCAGCTCACCACGGAACAGCCCGGGGGAGCCCCAGCATTTT. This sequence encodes CASSPRNSPGEPQHF.

CDR3 DNA: TGCGCCAGCAGCCGGGGGAGTAATGAAAAACTGTTTTTT. As protein: CASSRGSNEKLFF. The chain recombines TRBV5-1 with TRBJ1-4; tentative D call: TRBD1 (5 bases). This CDR3 is built from 13 residues. V lost 4 bases, J lost 4 bases, and 8 bases lay in between. Germline values: CDR1 SGHRS, CDR2 YFSETQ. Supplemented by reference TRBV5-1 and TRBJ1-4, the full variable domain reads KAGVTQTPRYLIKTRGQQVTLSCSPISGHRSVSWYQQTPGQGLQFLFEYFSETQRNKGNFPGRFSGRQFSNSRSEMNVSTLELGDSALYLCASSRGSNEKLFFGSGTQLSVL.

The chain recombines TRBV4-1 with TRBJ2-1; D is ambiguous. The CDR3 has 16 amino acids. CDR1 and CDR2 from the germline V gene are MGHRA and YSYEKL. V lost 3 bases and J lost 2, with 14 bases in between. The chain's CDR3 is CASSHSRNSAYNEQFF. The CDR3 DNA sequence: TGCGCCAGCAGCCATTCACGGAACTCCGCCTACAATGAGCAGTTCTTC.

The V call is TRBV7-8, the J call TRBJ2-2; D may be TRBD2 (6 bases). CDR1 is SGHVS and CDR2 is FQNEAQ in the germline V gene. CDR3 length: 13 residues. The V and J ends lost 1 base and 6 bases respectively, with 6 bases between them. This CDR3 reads CASSLGGAGELFF. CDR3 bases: TGTGCCAGCAGCTTAGGCGGGGCCGGGGAGCTGTTTTTT. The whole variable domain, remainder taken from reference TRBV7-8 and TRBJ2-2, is GAGVSQSPRYKVAKRGQDVALRCDPISGHVSLFWYQQALGQGPEFLTYFQNEAQLDKSGLPSDRFFAERPEGSVSTLKIQRTQQEDSAVYLCASSLGGAGELFFGEGSRLTVL.

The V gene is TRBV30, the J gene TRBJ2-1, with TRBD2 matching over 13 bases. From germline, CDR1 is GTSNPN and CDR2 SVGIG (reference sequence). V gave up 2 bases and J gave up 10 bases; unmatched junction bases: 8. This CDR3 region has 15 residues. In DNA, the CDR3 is TGTGCCTGGAGTAGGTGGACTAGCGGGGGCAACGAGCAGTTCTTC. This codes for CAWSRWTSGGNEQFF.

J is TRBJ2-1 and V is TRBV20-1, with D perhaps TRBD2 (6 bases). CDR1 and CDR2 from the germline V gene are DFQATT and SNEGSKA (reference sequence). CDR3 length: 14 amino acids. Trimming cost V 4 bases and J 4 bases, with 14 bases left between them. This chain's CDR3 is CSAIFGRGYNEQFF. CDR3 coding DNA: TGCAGTGCTATCTTTGGGCGGGGTTACAATGAGCAGTTCTTC.

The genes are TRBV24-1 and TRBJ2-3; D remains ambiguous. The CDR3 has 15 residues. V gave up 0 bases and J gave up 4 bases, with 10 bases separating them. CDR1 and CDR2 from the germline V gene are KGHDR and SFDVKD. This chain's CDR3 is CATSDLKSGADTQYF. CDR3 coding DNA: TGTGCCACCAGTGATTTGAAGTCGGGCGCAGATACGCAGTATTTT.

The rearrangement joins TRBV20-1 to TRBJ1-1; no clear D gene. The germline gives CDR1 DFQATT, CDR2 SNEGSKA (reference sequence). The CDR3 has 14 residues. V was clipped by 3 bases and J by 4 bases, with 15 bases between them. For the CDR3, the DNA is TGCAGTGCTAGTCCCGCGGGGTTGAGCACTGAAGCTTTCTTT. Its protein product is CSASPAGLSTEAFF.

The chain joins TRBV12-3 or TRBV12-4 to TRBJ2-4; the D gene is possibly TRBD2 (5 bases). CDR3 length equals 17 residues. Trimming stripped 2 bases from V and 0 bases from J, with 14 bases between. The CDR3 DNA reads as TGTGCCAGCAGTTTAAAATTGACGGGGATAGCCAAAAACATTCAGTACTTC. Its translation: CASSLKLTGIAKNIQYF.

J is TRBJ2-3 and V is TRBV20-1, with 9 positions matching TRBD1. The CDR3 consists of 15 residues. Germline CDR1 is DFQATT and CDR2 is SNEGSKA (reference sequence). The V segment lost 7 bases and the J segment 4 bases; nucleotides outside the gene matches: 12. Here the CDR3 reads CSVPQDRGRADTQYF. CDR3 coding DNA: TGCAGTGTCCCTCAGGACAGGGGACGTGCAGATACGCAGTATTTT.

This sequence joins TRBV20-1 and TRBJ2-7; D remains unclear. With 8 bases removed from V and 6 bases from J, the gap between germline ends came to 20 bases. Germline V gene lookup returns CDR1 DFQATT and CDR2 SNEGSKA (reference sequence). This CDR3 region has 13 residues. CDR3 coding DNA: TGCAGTCCCCACACCCTGGCCAGACGCGAGCAGTACTTC. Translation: CSPHTLARREQYF.

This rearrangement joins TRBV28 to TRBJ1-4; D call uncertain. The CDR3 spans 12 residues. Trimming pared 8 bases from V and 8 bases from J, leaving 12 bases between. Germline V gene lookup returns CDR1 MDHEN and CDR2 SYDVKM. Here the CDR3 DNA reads TGTGCCAGCGGGGATCTGGGGGAAAAACTGTTTTTT. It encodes CASGDLGEKLFF.

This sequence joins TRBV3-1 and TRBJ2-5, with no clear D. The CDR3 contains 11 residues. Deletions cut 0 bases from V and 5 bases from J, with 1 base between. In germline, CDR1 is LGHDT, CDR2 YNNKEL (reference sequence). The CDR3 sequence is CASSQDETQYF. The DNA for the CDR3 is TGTGCCAGCAGCCAAGATGAGACCCAGTACTTC.

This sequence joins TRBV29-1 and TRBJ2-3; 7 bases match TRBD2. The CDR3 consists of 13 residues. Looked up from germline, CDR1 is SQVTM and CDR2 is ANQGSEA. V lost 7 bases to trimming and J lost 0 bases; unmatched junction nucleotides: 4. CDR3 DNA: TGCAGCGCCTTGGGGGGGAGCACAGATACGCAGTATTTT. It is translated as CSALGGSTDTQYF.